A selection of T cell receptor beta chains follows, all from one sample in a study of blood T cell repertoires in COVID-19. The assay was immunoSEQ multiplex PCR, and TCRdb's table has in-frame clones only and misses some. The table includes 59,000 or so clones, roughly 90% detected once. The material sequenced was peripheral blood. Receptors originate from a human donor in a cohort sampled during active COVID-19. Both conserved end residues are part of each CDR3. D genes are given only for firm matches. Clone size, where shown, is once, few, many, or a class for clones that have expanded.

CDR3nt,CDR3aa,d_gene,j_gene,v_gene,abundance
TGTGCCAGCAGTAGGGGACAGGGCAATCAGCCCCAGCATTTT,CASSRGQGNQPQHF,TRBD1,TRBJ1-5,TRBV6-5,-
TGTGCCAGTAGTATTGGTACTTTCTCCTACGAGCAGTACTTC,CASSIGTFSYEQYF,-,TRBJ2-7,TRBV19,-
TGCGCCAGCAGCTCGTCCCGGGACAGTAGCGGGAGGTTGGAGACCCAGTACTTC,CASSSSRDSSGRLETQYF,TRBD2,TRBJ2-5,TRBV5-1,-
TGCGCCAGCAGTGACAGGGGCCCTGGAACCGGGGAGCTGTTTTTT,CASSDRGPGTGELFF,-,TRBJ2-2,TRBV10-1,-
TGTGCCAGCAGTTTAGCGGGAGGGGGGAGTGAGCAGTTCTTC,CASSLAGGGSEQFF,TRBD2,TRBJ2-1,TRBV28,-
TGTGCCAGCAGCCCGGGGGTAGTGAGGGACACTGAAGCTTTCTTT,CASSPGVVRDTEAFF,-,TRBJ1-1,TRBV7-9,-
TGTGCCAGCAGCTTAATGGGGCTAGCGGGAGGGGGAGGCGAGCAGTACTTC,CASSLMGLAGGGGEQYF,TRBD2,TRBJ2-7,TRBV7-2,-
TGTGCCAGCTCGGACAGGGTAAACTACAATGAGCAGTTCTTC,CASSDRVNYNEQFF,TRBD1,TRBJ2-1,TRBV28,-
TGCAGCGTTGAGTTTGCCAGCGGGAGCACCTACGAGCAGTACTTC,CSVEFASGSTYEQYF,TRBD2,TRBJ2-7,TRBV29-1,-
TGTGCCAGCAGCCCTAGCGGGTACACCACAGATACGCAGTATTTT,CASSPSGYTTDTQYF,TRBD2,TRBJ2-3,TRBV7-9,few
TGTGCCAGCTCGACTGCACCGACAGGGCGCGGTGAAAAACTGTTTTTT,CASSTAPTGRGEKLFF,TRBD1,TRBJ1-4,TRBV18,-
TGTGCCAGCAGCTTTGGACAGGCCTCCTACGAGCAGTACTTC,CASSFGQASYEQYF,TRBD1,TRBJ2-7,TRBV14,-
TGTGCCTCGACTAAAAACACCGGGGAGCTGTTTTTT,CASTKNTGELFF,-,TRBJ2-2,TRBV12-3/TRBV12-4,-
TGTGCCAGCAGCGAGGGGCCGTCAGGAAACACCATATATTTT,CASSEGPSGNTIYF,-,TRBJ1-3,TRBV9,-
TGTGCCAGCAGTTACTCGGAGGATAATTCACCCCTCCACTTT,CASSYSEDNSPLHF,-,TRBJ1-6,TRBV6-6,-
TGCGCCAGCAGCCAAGAAGGGTTCAAGGGGGACTATGGCTACACCTTC,CASSQEGFKGDYGYTF,-,TRBJ1-2,TRBV4-1,-
TGCGCCAGCAGCTTGCAAATCGCGGGGCGGGAGGGAACCTACAATGAGCAGTTCTTC,CASSLQIAGREGTYNEQFF,TRBD2,TRBJ2-1,TRBV5-1,-
TGTGCCAGCAGCCAATTCCCGGGACAGGGGATAGCAGATACGCAGTATTTT,CASSQFPGQGIADTQYF,TRBD1,TRBJ2-3,TRBV16,-
TGTGCCAGCACGAAGCCAGGGAGGCAAGAGACCCAGTACTTC,CASTKPGRQETQYF,-,TRBJ2-5,TRBV6-5,-
TGTGCCAGCAGCACAGGGAGTCCCTACAATGAGCAGTTCTTC,CASSTGSPYNEQFF,-,TRBJ2-1,TRBV7-9,-
TGTGCCAGCAGCGGACAAGGTGAAGAGCAGTTCTTC,CASSGQGEEQFF,-,TRBJ2-1,TRBV11-3,-
TGCGCCAGCAGCTTGGAGGGGTCGGGCTTGGGTTCTTTCTTT,CASSLEGSGLGSFF,-,TRBJ1-1,TRBV5-1,-
TGTGCCAGCAGTACGAGCGGGAGGAACACCGGGGAGCTGTTTTTT,CASSTSGRNTGELFF,TRBD2,TRBJ2-2,TRBV6-5,-
TGTGCCAGCGCATCGACAGGGGCGAACACTGAAGCTTTCTTT,CASASTGANTEAFF,TRBD1,TRBJ1-1,TRBV5-6,few
TGTGCCAGCAGCCAAGATAGACTAGCGGGTCGGGGGACCCAGTACTTC,CASSQDRLAGRGTQYF,TRBD2,TRBJ2-5,TRBV3-1/TRBV3-2,-
TGTGCCAGCAGTCGAGGGGAGGATCAGCCCCAGCATTTT,CASSRGEDQPQHF,-,TRBJ1-5,TRBV5-4,few
TGCGCCAGCAGCTTGGGTCTCAATCGGGATCGGGCCAAAAACATTCAGTACTTC,CASSLGLNRDRAKNIQYF,-,TRBJ2-4,TRBV5-1,-
TGCGCCAGCAGCTTGGGGACAGGGTCCCAAGAGACCCAGTACTTC,CASSLGTGSQETQYF,TRBD1,TRBJ2-5,TRBV5-1,-
TGTGCCAGCAGCCCGAGGACTAGCGGGAGGCTAACGCAGTATTTT,CASSPRTSGRLTQYF,TRBD2,TRBJ2-3,TRBV6-2/TRBV6-3,-
TGTGCCAGCAGCAAATATGTGAGGCGCGGGAGCTCCTACAATGAGCAGTTCTTC,CASSKYVRRGSSYNEQFF,TRBD2,TRBJ2-1,TRBV3-1/TRBV3-2,-
TGTGCCAGCAGCTTGGCCAATCGGGAGCAGTTCTTC,CASSLANREQFF,-,TRBJ2-1,TRBV5-4,-
TGCAGCGTTGAAGTTCGGAGAGGGTACGAGCAGTACTTC,CSVEVRRGYEQYF,-,TRBJ2-7,TRBV29-1,-
TGCGCCAGCAGCGCCGGACTAGCGGGAGGCCAAGAGACCCAGTACTTC,CASSAGLAGGQETQYF,TRBD2,TRBJ2-5,TRBV5-1,-
TGCGCCAGCAGCCAAGACAGGGGGCTAGGCAATGAGCAGTTCTTC,CASSQDRGLGNEQFF,TRBD1,TRBJ2-1,TRBV4-3,-
TGTGCCAGCAGTATCTCTAGCGGGAGGGCCCTCGAGCAGTTCTTC,CASSISSGRALEQFF,TRBD2,TRBJ2-1,TRBV28,once
TGCGCCAGCAGCCAAGATCTGGCAGGGGCCTACGAGCAGTACTTC,CASSQDLAGAYEQYF,-,TRBJ2-7,TRBV4-3,-
TGTGCCAGTAGTATAGGGACAGGGGGTTACAATGAGCAGTTCTTC,CASSIGTGGYNEQFF,TRBD1,TRBJ2-1,TRBV19,-
TGTGCCAGCAGACAACAGGGTTCCTACGAGCAGTACTTC,CASRQQGSYEQYF,-,TRBJ2-7,TRBV27,-
TGTGCCAGCAGCTTACAGGGCTACACCTTC,CASSLQGYTF,-,TRBJ1-2,TRBV7-9,-